The rows below give T cell receptor beta chains drawn from one sample of a study of CXCR3-negative and CXCR3-positive naive CD8 T cells. Each CDR3 protein gets one entry in TCRdb, which reprocessed the 5' RACE reads and gives no DNA. In total, the table holds around 26,000 distinct CDR3 sequences. Specimen: naive CXCR3- CD8+ T cells from blood. These receptors were obtained from a human donor in good health. Some clones in this sample may be carry-over from other donors' samples. Both conserved end residues are part of each CDR3. Only part of the rows carry a size: once, few, many, or a class if the clone is expanded.

V gene: TRBV12-3/TRBV12-4
J gene: TRBJ2-2
clone size: .
CDR3 protein: CASSPRPGTTGELFF

V gene: TRBV6-2/TRBV6-3
J gene: TRBJ2-2
clone size: .
CDR3 protein: CASSSGGSDTGELFF

V gene: TRBV7-9
J gene: TRBJ2-7
clone size: .
CDR3 protein: CASSSPGGGHEQYF

V gene: TRBV10-3
J gene: TRBJ2-1
clone size: .
CDR3 protein: CAIRQTGGSSYNEQFF

V gene: TRBV7-9
J gene: TRBJ2-5
clone size: .
CDR3 protein: CASSSSRGQETQYF

V gene: TRBV20-1
J gene: TRBJ2-3
clone size: medium-sized
CDR3 protein: CSARDERRGTQYF

V gene: TRBV4-3
J gene: TRBJ1-1
clone size: .
CDR3 protein: CASSPGTVNTEAFF

V gene: TRBV29-1
J gene: TRBJ1-2
clone size: .
CDR3 protein: CSVLRPTGGYTF

V gene: TRBV7-2
J gene: TRBJ2-5
clone size: .
CDR3 protein: CASSFRGATETQYF

V gene: TRBV29-1
J gene: TRBJ2-1
clone size: .
CDR3 protein: CSVEGVAGDNEQFF

V gene: TRBV27
J gene: TRBJ2-7
clone size: .
CDR3 protein: CASSPGFPYEQYF

V gene: TRBV9
J gene: TRBJ1-5
clone size: .
CDR3 protein: CASSGLGGTNQPQHF

V gene: TRBV12-3/TRBV12-4
J gene: TRBJ1-1
clone size: .
CDR3 protein: CASSHGTANTEAFF

V gene: TRBV14
J gene: TRBJ2-5
clone size: .
CDR3 protein: CASNPGGEWETQYF

V gene: TRBV7-3
J gene: TRBJ1-5
clone size: .
CDR3 protein: CASPSRPTYSNQPQHF

V gene: TRBV6-2/TRBV6-3
J gene: TRBJ2-1
clone size: .
CDR3 protein: CASAPRHPGAYNEQFF

V gene: TRBV19
J gene: TRBJ1-1
clone size: .
CDR3 protein: CASSQDGTGNTEAFF

V gene: TRBV7-8
J gene: TRBJ1-6
clone size: .
CDR3 protein: CASSLDGGWSYNSPLHF

V gene: TRBV25-1
J gene: TRBJ1-1
clone size: .
CDR3 protein: CASSELAAGDTEAFF

V gene: TRBV5-5
J gene: TRBJ2-1
clone size: .
CDR3 protein: CASSRFSGGYNEQFF

V gene: TRBV23-1
J gene: TRBJ1-5
clone size: .
CDR3 protein: CASSQSGGGECSQPQHF

V gene: TRBV6-2/TRBV6-3
J gene: TRBJ2-1
clone size: .
CDR3 protein: CASSYLGDEQFF

V gene: TRBV7-2
J gene: TRBJ2-7
clone size: .
CDR3 protein: CASSSGGYSEQYF

V gene: TRBV5-1
J gene: TRBJ2-7
clone size: .
CDR3 protein: CASSSEADTYSYEQYF

V gene: TRBV6-2/TRBV6-3
J gene: TRBJ2-1
clone size: .
CDR3 protein: CASSYVLIGTGYGDEQFF

V gene: TRBV29-1
J gene: TRBJ2-7
clone size: .
CDR3 protein: CSFTRSRSYEQYF

V gene: TRBV29-1
J gene: TRBJ2-2
clone size: .
CDR3 protein: CSVFRGPIPGELFF

V gene: TRBV7-2
J gene: TRBJ1-2
clone size: .
CDR3 protein: CASSSPGDFYGYTF

V gene: TRBV25-1
J gene: TRBJ1-4
clone size: .
CDR3 protein: CASSEYFLGGQDEKLFF

V gene: TRBV5-1
J gene: TRBJ2-7
clone size: .
CDR3 protein: CASSLEYRAPSYEQYF

V gene: TRBV7-3
J gene: TRBJ2-3
clone size: .
CDR3 protein: CASSISGRPEAYTQYF

V gene: TRBV21-1
J gene: TRBJ1-1
clone size: .
CDR3 protein: CASSRFWDRENTEAFF

V gene: TRBV29-1
J gene: TRBJ1-2
clone size: .
CDR3 protein: CSVRGTNTDGYTF

V gene: TRBV4-3
J gene: TRBJ2-2
clone size: .
CDR3 protein: CASSQDDRSNTGELFF

V gene: TRBV5-1
J gene: TRBJ2-7
clone size: medium-sized
CDR3 protein: CASSLAGGSSYEQYF

V gene: TRBV14
J gene: TRBJ1-1
clone size: .
CDR3 protein: CASSQQGLNTEAFF

V gene: TRBV19
J gene: TRBJ1-1
clone size: .
CDR3 protein: CASIRRGNTEAFF

V gene: TRBV6-2/TRBV6-3
J gene: TRBJ1-1
clone size: .
CDR3 protein: CASSYANTEAFF

V gene: TRBV29-1
J gene: TRBJ2-1
clone size: .
CDR3 protein: CSVEFEGRSYNEQFF

V gene: TRBV21-1
J gene: TRBJ2-7
clone size: .
CDR3 protein: CASSKEFRDRGFYEQYF

V gene: TRBV4-3
J gene: TRBJ2-3
clone size: .
CDR3 protein: CASSHTALWGTDTQYF

V gene: TRBV7-7
J gene: TRBJ2-5
clone size: .
CDR3 protein: CASSLGQGKQETQYF

V gene: TRBV20-1
J gene: TRBJ2-3
clone size: .
CDR3 protein: CSAREGTIAQYF

V gene: TRBV11-3
J gene: TRBJ1-1
clone size: .
CDR3 protein: CASRHTGVDTEAFF

V gene: TRBV28
J gene: TRBJ1-5
clone size: .
CDR3 protein: CASILKQPISNQPQHF

V gene: TRBV29-1
J gene: TRBJ1-1
clone size: .
CDR3 protein: CSVIYLTGQNTEAFF

V gene: TRBV13
J gene: TRBJ2-5
clone size: .
CDR3 protein: CASSLEEGHQETQYF

V gene: TRBV20-1
J gene: TRBJ1-6
clone size: .
CDR3 protein: CSAGAGGGVVGSPLHF

V gene: TRBV10-3
J gene: TRBJ2-7
clone size: .
CDR3 protein: CAISEQTGSGDEQYF

V gene: TRBV18
J gene: TRBJ2-6
clone size: .
CDR3 protein: CASSTRKQGAPVLTF

V gene: TRBV2
J gene: TRBJ2-7
clone size: .
CDR3 protein: CASSDPGNYEQYF

V gene: TRBV7-6
J gene: TRBJ2-5
clone size: .
CDR3 protein: CASSLDRIQETQYF

V gene: TRBV7-9
J gene: TRBJ2-2
clone size: .
CDR3 protein: CASRGYDTGELFF